Presented here are 16 T cell receptor beta chains from one specimen sequenced in a study of blood T cell repertoires in COVID-19. TCRdb's copy holds only in-frame clones and misses some; the assay was immunoSEQ multiplex PCR. The table has about 480,000 clones, about 85% seen once; the top ten hold just under 2%. Material: PBMCs or T cells enriched from blood (not recorded which). These receptors came from a woman younger than 35 with acute COVID-19.

This chain connects TRBV7-9 to TRBJ2-5, with D unclear. V was pared by 2 bases and J by 1 base, with 14 bases between. Germline CDR1 is SEHNR and CDR2 is FQNEAQ (reference sequence). There are 16 residues in the CDR3. CDR3 sequence: CASSLSYNIFQETQYF. The CDR3 nucleotides are TGTGCCAGCAGCTTATCTTATAATATCTTCCAAGAGACCCAGTACTTC.

Concerning this clone: This sample also contains other DNA sequences that code for the same CDR3. The chain uses TRBV5-1 and TRBJ2-1; TRBD2 matches at 10 bases. The CDR3 spans 15 residues. Germline V CDR1 and CDR2: SGHRS, YFSETQ. J gave up 4 bases and V 5 bases, and 6 bases lay outside the gene matches. The CDR3 DNA reads TGCGCCAGCAGTTTATCTAGCGGGGGATACAATGAGCAGTTCTTC. It encodes CASSLSSGGYNEQFF.

V usage is TRBV11-3 and J usage is TRBJ2-4, with 9 positions matching TRBD1. Unmatched junction bases numbered 5, after V lost 5 bases and J lost 9 bases. Germline V gene data show CDR1 as SGHNT and CDR2 as YENEEA. This CDR3 has 13 residues. The CDR3 protein is CASSPTGGGIQYF. CDR3 sequence (DNA): TGTGCCAGCAGCCCGACAGGGGGGGGCATTCAGTACTTC.

V gene TRBV7-9 combines with J gene TRBJ2-1, with 7 bases identical to TRBD1. The CDR3 contains 16 residues. With V trimmed by 2 bases and J by 8 bases, 12 bases remained unmatched. Germline V gene lookup returns CDR1 SEHNR and CDR2 FQNEAQ (reference sequence). The CDR3 loop reads CASSLKGARGRDEQFF. The CDR3 DNA follows: TGTGCCAGCAGCTTAAAGGGGGCCAGGGGTAGGGATGAGCAGTTCTTC.

About this clone itself: One end of the junction is discordant with germline, which a read error may explain. The chain links TRBV7-7 to TRBJ2-5, with D possibly TRBD1 on 6 matching bases. This CDR3 region has 13 residues. CDR1 is SSHAT and CDR2 is FNYEAQ in the germline V gene (reference sequence). CDR3 protein: CASSSGAEETQYF. As DNA, the CDR3 is TGTGCTAGCAGCTCAGGGGCAGAGGAGACCCAGTACTTC.

V usage is TRBV6-2 or TRBV6-3 and J usage is TRBJ2-7, with D possibly being TRBD1 (6 bases). In germline, CDR1 is MNHEY, CDR2 SVGEGT. The CDR3 has 16 residues. V was pared by 5 bases and J by 2 bases, with 19 bases between. The CDR3 protein is CASSTLGTIYTYEQYF. The CDR3 DNA sequence: TGTGCCAGCAGTACCCTCGGGACAATCTATACCTACGAGCAGTACTTC.

V and J are TRBV7-2 and TRBJ2-7; 7 bases align to TRBD1. Trimming at V came to 6 bases and at J to 2 bases, leaving 7 bases not matched to a gene. Germline-derived CDR1 and CDR2 are SGHTA and FQGNSA. The CDR3 is made up of 14 amino acids. In nucleotides, the CDR3 is TGTGCCAGCAGGGGGACAGAGACGACCTACGAGCAGTACTTC. It codes for CASRGTETTYEQYF. Full variable domain (rest looked up from reference TRBV7-2 and TRBJ2-7): GAGVSQSPSNKVTEKGKDVELRCDPISGHTALYWYRQSLGQGLEFLIYFQGNSAPDKSGLPSDRFSAERTGGSVSTLTIQRTQQEDSAVYLCASRGTETTYEQYFGPGTRLTVT.

This clone occurred once. The chain employs TRBV5-4 and TRBJ2-5; 8 bases agree with TRBD2. Trimming cost V 5 bases and J 5 bases; bases outside gene matches: 8. This CDR3 spans 14 amino acids. Germline loops: CDR1 SGHNT, CDR2 YYREEE (reference sequence). The CDR3 loop is CASRSSGSLETQYF. The CDR3 nucleotides read TGTGCCAGCAGGTCCAGCGGGAGCCTTGAGACCCAGTACTTC.

The DNA of the CDR3 is TGCGCCAGCAGCCAAGAGGTAGCGGGTTACAATGAGCAGTTCTTC. Translation gives CASSQEVAGYNEQFF. The rearrangement uses TRBV4-3 and TRBJ2-1; 7 bases are a match to TRBD2. Trimming at V came to 0 bases and at J to 4 bases, leaving 3 bases not matched to a gene. CDR1 and CDR2 (germline): LGHNA, YSLEER. CDR3 size: 15 residues.

This rearrangement joins TRBV4-2 to TRBJ2-7; 8 nucleotides align to TRBD2. The length of the CDR3 is 20 residues. Germline lookup yields CDR1 LGHNA and CDR2 YNFKEQ. Losses at the gene ends were 4 bases for V and 4 bases for J; bases not matched to a gene: 24. CDR3 in DNA: TGTGCCAGCAGCCCCACCTCGCCAGGTACCGGGACTAGGCACCCTTACGAGCAGTACTTC. It translates to CASSPTSPGTGTRHPYEQYF.

This clone was detected once. This chain joins TRBV10-2 and TRBJ1-1; D is possibly TRBD1 (6 bases). This CDR3 has 15 residues. V dropped 3 bases and J dropped 5 bases, with 16 bases sitting between them. Germline V gene data show CDR1 as WSHSY and CDR2 as SAAADI. The CDR3 reads CASSDHRVLGTEAFF. CDR3 nucleotides: TGCGCCAGCAGTGACCACAGGGTTTTGGGGACTGAAGCTTTCTTT.

This chain connects TRBV5-5 to TRBJ1-1, with D hard to call. Germline values: CDR1 SGHKS, CDR2 YYEKEE (reference sequence). V dropped 4 bases and J dropped 4 bases, with 11 bases sitting between them. The CDR3 runs 13 residues. CDR3 bases: TGTGCCAGCAGCAACCGGGTTGCCACTGAAGCTTTCTTT. Protein sequence: CASSNRVATEAFF. Based on the CDR3 plus reference TRBV5-5 and TRBJ1-1, the full variable domain is DAGVTQSPTHLIKTRGQQVTLRCSPISGHKSVSWYQQVLGQGPQFIFQYYEKEERGRGNFPDRFSARQFPNYSSELNVNALLLGDSALYLCASSNRVATEAFFGQGTRLTVV.

In its sample, this clone was seen once. The chain uses TRBV14 and TRBJ1-5, with D maybe TRBD1 (6 bases). CDR1 SGHDN and CDR2 FVKESK come from the germline V gene. The CDR3 is 14 amino acids. V was shortened by 2 bases and J by 5 bases, with 10 bases between the two germline ends. The DNA of the CDR3 is TGTGCCAGCAGCCAATCCTCAGGGGATCAGCCCCAGCATTTT. Translated: CASSQSSGDQPQHF.

This chain links TRBV5-1 with TRBJ1-2; 9 bases are shared with TRBD1. The V and J ends lost 4 bases and 3 bases, in that order; junction bases with no gene match: 4. The CDR3 loop spans 14 amino acids. The germline CDR1 and CDR2 sequences are SGHRS and YFSETQ. The CDR3 DNA reads TGCGCCAGCAGCAGTGGACAGGGGTACTATGGCTACACCTTC. This encodes CASSSGQGYYGYTF.

This sequence joins TRBV19 and TRBJ2-7; 10 bases align to TRBD1. The length of the CDR3 is 14 residues. Trimming took 5 bases from V and 6 from J; bases not matched to a gene: 7. Germline CDR1 is LNHDA and CDR2 is SQIVND (reference sequence). CDR3 residues: CASSPRQGAGEQYF. The CDR3 nucleotides read TGTGCCAGTAGTCCCAGACAGGGGGCAGGCGAGCAGTACTTC.

The chain combines TRBV30 with TRBJ1-1; 7 positions match TRBD1. CDR3 length: 16 amino acids. Germline V gene sequence: CDR1 GTSNPN, CDR2 SVGIG (reference sequence). With V trimmed by 2 bases and J by 4 bases, 13 bases remained unmatched. The CDR3 is CAWSTLRQGYGTEAFF. The CDR3 nucleotides read TGTGCCTGGAGTACACTTCGACAGGGCTATGGCACTGAAGCTTTCTTT.